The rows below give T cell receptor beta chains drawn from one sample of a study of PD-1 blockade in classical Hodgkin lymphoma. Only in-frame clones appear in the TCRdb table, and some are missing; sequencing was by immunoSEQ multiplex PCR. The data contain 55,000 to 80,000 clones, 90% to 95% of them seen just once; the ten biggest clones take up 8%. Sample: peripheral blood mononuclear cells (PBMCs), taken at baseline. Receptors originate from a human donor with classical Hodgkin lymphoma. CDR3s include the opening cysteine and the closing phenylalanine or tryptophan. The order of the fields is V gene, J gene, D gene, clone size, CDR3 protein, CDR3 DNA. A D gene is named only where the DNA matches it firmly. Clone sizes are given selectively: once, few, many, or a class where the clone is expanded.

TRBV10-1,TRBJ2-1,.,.,CATIPGTASYNEQFF,TGCGCCACCATCCCCGGGACGGCCTCCTACAATGAGCAGTTCTTC
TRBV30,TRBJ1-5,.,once,CAWAGGGNQPQHF,TGTGCCTGGGCCGGCGGGGGCAATCAGCCCCAGCATTTT
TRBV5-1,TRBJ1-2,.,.,CASSLIGGPEGYGYTF,TGCGCCAGCAGCTTGATCGGGGGGCCGGAAGGCTATGGCTACACCTTC
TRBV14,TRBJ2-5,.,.,CASSQSQGLETQYF,TGTGCCAGCAGCCAATCCCAGGGATTAGAGACCCAGTACTTC
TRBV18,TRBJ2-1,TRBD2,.,CASSPLSGKNNEQFF,TGTGCCAGCTCACCACTGAGCGGGAAGAACAATGAGCAGTTCTTC
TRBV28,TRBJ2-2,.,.,CASSLRDPPTGELFF,TGTGCCAGCAGTTTAAGGGACCCACCCACCGGGGAGCTGTTTTTT
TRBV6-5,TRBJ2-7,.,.,CASTLNYEQYF,TGTGCCAGCACGCTGAACTACGAGCAGTACTTC
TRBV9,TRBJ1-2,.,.,CASSPSGGPNYGYTF,TGTGCCAGCAGCCCTAGTGGGGGCCCCAACTATGGCTACACCTTC
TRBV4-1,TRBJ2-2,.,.,CASREGAGEFTGELFF,TGCGCCAGCAGGGAGGGGGCAGGCGAATTCACCGGGGAGCTGTTTTTT
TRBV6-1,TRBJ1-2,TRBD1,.,CASSLSRGLSGYTF,TGTGCCAGCAGCCTGTCCAGGGGGCTGTCCGGCTACACCTTC
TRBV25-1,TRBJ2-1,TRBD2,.,CASSEGLAEGVGHGEQFF,TGTGCCAGCAGTGAAGGACTAGCGGAGGGGGTCGGGCATGGTGAGCAGTTCTTC
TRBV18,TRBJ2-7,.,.,CASSWGMEEEQYF,TGTGCCAGCTCATGGGGGATGGAGGAGGAGCAGTACTTC
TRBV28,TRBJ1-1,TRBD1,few,CASSLVGRGRWNTEAFF,TGTGCCAGCAGTTTGGTCGGCAGGGGGAGGTGGAACACTGAAGCTTTCTTT
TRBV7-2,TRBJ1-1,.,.,CASSPRNGDEAFF,TGTGCCAGCAGCCCACGGAACGGCGATGAAGCTTTCTTT
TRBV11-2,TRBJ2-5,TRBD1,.,CASSRLWDRGPRETQYF,TGTGCCAGCAGCCGATTATGGGACAGGGGCCCCCGGGAGACCCAGTACTTC
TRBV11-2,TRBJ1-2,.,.,CASSLDLGQPYGYTF,TGTGCCAGCAGCTTAGATCTAGGGCAGCCGTATGGCTACACCTTC
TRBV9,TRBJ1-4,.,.,CASSVAGGPHEKLFF,TGTGCCAGCAGCGTAGCTGGGGGCCCTCATGAAAAACTGTTTTTT
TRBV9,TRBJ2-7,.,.,CASSVASYWNYEQYF,TGTGCCAGCAGCGTAGCTAGTTATTGGAACTACGAGCAGTACTTC
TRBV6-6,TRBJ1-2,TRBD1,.,CASSFRTGRSYGYTF,TGTGCCAGCAGTTTTCGGACAGGGCGGTCCTATGGCTACACCTTC
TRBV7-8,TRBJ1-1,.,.,CASSLGSIGFNTEAFF,TGTGCCAGCAGCTTAGGGTCTATAGGGTTTAACACTGAAGCTTTCTTT
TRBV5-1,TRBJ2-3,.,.,CASSLVPSPDTQYF,TGCGCCAGCAGCTTGGTTCCTAGCCCCGATACGCAGTATTTT
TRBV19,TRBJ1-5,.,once,CASSIWGPNQPQHF,TGTGCCAGTAGTATTTGGGGGCCCAATCAGCCCCAGCATTTT
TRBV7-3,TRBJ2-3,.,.,CASSSSPGGTDTQYF,TGTGCCAGCAGCTCCAGTCCCGGGGGCACAGATACGCAGTATTTT
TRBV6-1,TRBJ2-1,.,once,CASSTGTQGLYQFF,TGTGCCAGCAGTACCGGGACCCAGGGGTTGTATCAGTTCTTC
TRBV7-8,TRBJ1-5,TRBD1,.,CASSLVGTGNQPQHF,TGTGCCAGCAGCTTAGTAGGGACAGGGAATCAGCCCCAGCATTTT
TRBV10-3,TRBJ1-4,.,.,CAISESGGQQGSEKLFF,TGTGCCATCAGTGAGTCGGGGGGCCAACAGGGTAGCGAAAAACTGTTTTTT